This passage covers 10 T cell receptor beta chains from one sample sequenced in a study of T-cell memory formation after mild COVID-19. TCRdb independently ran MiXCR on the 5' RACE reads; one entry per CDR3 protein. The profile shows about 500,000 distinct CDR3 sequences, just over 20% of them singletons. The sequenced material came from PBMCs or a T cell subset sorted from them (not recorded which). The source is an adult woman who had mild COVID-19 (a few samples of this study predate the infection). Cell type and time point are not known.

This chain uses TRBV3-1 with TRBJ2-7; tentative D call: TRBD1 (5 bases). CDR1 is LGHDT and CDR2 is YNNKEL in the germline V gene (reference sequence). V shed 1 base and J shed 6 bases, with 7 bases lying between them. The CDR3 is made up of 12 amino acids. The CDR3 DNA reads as TGTGCCAGCAGCCAAGGGGGCTCCGAGCAGTACTTC. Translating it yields CASSQGGSEQYF.

CDR3 in amino acids: CASSPGLAGVPGELFF. The CDR3, as DNA: TGTGCCAGCAGCCCAGGACTAGCGGGAGTCCCCGGGGAGCTGTTTTTT. The gene calls are TRBV7-2 and TRBJ2-2, with 13 bases lining up with TRBD2. The germline gives CDR1 SGHTA, CDR2 FQGNSA. Trimming took 5 bases from V and 6 from J; bases not matched to a gene: 6. This CDR3 has 16 residues. Variable domain in full (rest from reference TRBV7-2 and TRBJ2-2): GAGVSQSPSNKVTEKGKDVELRCDPISGHTALYWYRQSLGQGLEFLIYFQGNSAPDKSGLPSDRFSAERTGGSVSTLTIQRTQQEDSAVYLCASSPGLAGVPGELFFGEGSRLTVL.

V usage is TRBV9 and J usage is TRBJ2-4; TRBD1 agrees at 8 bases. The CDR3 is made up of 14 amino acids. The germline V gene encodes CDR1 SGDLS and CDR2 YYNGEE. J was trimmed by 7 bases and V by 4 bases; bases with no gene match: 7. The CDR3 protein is CASSPRTGQNIQYF. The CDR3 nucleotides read TGTGCCAGCAGCCCCCGGACAGGGCAGAACATTCAGTACTTC.

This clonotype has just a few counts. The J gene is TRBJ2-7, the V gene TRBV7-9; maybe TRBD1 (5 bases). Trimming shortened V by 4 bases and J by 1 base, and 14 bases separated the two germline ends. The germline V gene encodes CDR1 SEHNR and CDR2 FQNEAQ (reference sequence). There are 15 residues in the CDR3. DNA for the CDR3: TGTGCCAGCAGCTCTTGGGGCCTGCTATCCTACGAGCAGTACTTC. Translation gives CASSSWGLLSYEQYF. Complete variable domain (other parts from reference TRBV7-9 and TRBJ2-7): DTGVSQNPRHKITKRGQNVTFRCDPISEHNRLYWYRQTLGQGPEFLTYFQNEAQLEKSRLLSDRFSAERPKGSFSTLEIQRTEQGDSAMYLCASSSWGLLSYEQYFGPGTRLTVT.

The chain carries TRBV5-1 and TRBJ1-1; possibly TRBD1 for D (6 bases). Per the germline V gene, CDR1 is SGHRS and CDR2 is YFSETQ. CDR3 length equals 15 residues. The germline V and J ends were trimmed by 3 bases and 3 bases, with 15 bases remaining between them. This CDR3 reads CASSYSRGMDTEAFF. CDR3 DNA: TGCGCCAGCAGCTACTCCAGGGGAATGGACACTGAAGCTTTCTTT.

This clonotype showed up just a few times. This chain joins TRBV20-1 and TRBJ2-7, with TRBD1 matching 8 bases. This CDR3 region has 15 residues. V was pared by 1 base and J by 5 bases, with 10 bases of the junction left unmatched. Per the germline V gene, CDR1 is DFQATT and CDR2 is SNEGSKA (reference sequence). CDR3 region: CSARAPLRTGNEQYF. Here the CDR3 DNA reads TGCAGTGCTAGAGCACCACTTAGGACAGGGAACGAGCAGTACTTC.

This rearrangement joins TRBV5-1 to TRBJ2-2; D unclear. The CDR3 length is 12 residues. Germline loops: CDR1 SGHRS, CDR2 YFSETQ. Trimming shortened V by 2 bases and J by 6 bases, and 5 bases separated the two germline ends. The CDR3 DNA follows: TGCGCCAGCAGCTTTGAAGCCGGGGAGCTGTTTTTT. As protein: CASSFEAGELFF.

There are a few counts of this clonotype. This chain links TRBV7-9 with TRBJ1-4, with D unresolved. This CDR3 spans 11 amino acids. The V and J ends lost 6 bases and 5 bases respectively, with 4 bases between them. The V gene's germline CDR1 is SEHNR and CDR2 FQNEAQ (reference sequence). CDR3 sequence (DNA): TGTGCCAGCAGAAACAATGAAAAACTGTTTTTT. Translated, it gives CASRNNEKLFF.

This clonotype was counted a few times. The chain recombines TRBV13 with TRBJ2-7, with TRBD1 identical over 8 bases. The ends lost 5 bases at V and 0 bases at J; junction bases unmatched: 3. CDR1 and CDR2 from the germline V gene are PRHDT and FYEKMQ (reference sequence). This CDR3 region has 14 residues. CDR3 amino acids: CASSAGQGSYEQYF. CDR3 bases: TGTGCCAGCAGCGCCGGACAGGGCTCCTACGAGCAGTACTTC.

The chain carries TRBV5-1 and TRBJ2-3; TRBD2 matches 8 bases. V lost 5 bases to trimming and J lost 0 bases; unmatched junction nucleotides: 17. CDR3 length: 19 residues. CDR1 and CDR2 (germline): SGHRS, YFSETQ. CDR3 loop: CASSGYSMSGSSSTDTQYF. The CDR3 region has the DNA TGCGCCAGCAGTGGGTATTCAATGAGCGGGAGCTCTAGCACAGATACGCAGTATTTT.